Below are 28 T cell receptor beta chains sequenced from a single sample in a study of T cells in localized non-small cell lung cancer. TCRdb's table, derived via immunoSEQ multiplex PCR, lists solely in-frame clones and lacks some. The sample lists under 50,000 clones; 65% to 90% were seen once. The sequences come from peripheral blood mononuclear cells, collected before any cancer treatment. The receptor source for this set is a man aged 40-75 years with stage III lung adenocarcinoma.

V usage is TRBV7-8 and J usage is TRBJ2-3; TRBD2 agrees at 7 bases. CDR3 length: 16 residues. With 5 bases clipped from V and 1 base from J, the junction kept 9 bases outside the gene matches. CDR1 is SGHVS and CDR2 is FQNEAQ in the germline V gene. The CDR3 nucleotides read TGTGCCAGCAGCCCCCTCCTCGCGGGGGGCACAGATACGCAGTATTTT. Translated, it gives CASSPLLAGGTDTQYF. The full variable domain, rest sourced from reference TRBV7-8 and TRBJ2-3, is GAGVSQSPRYKVAKRGQDVALRCDPISGHVSLFWYQQALGQGPEFLTYFQNEAQLDKSGLPSDRFFAERPEGSVSTLKIQRTQQEDSAVYLCASSPLLAGGTDTQYFGPGTRLTVL.

V gene TRBV28 combines with J gene TRBJ2-7; 7 nucleotides agree with TRBD1. The CDR3 is 19 residues long. With 3 bases clipped from V and 0 bases from J, the junction kept 17 bases outside the gene matches. Germline-derived CDR1 and CDR2 are MDHEN and SYDVKM. CDR3 in DNA: TGTGCCAGCAGTTTTCCCCTCAACATACAGGGGCCCGCCTCCTACGAGCAGTACTTC. Residues: CASSFPLNIQGPASYEQYF. The entire variable domain, with the rest obtained from reference TRBV28 and TRBJ2-7, is as follows: DVKVTQSSRYLVKRTGEKVFLECVQDMDHENMFWYRQDPGLGLRLIYFSYDVKMKEKGDIPEGYSVSREKKERFSLILESASTNQTSMYLCASSFPLNIQGPASYEQYFGPGTRLTVT.

J is TRBJ2-1 and V is TRBV20-1; no clear D. The CDR3 loop spans 11 amino acids. Trimming pared 6 bases from V and 10 bases from J, leaving 13 bases between. The germline CDR1 and CDR2 sequences are DFQATT and SNEGSKA (reference sequence). CDR3 nucleotide sequence: TGCAGTGCGGCACCAGAGAGGGAGCAGTTCTTC. This codes for CSAAPEREQFF.

The chain recombines TRBV9 with TRBJ1-4; 7 bases fit TRBD1. Trimming at V came to 3 bases and at J to 7 bases, leaving 9 bases not matched to a gene. Germline-derived CDR1 and CDR2 are SGDLS and YYNGEE. This CDR3 spans 15 amino acids. The CDR3 reads CASSEGTVVGEKLFF. CDR3 DNA sequence: TGTGCCAGCAGCGAGGGGACAGTAGTGGGTGAAAAACTGTTTTTT.

This clone has a handful of counts. The CDR3 region has the DNA TGTGCCAGCAGCGCAACACCCTTTATGGGGGTGAACACTGAAGCTTTCTTT. As protein: CASSATPFMGVNTEAFF. This chain uses TRBV13 with TRBJ1-1, with D possibly matching TRBD1 (5 bases). Deletions cut 5 bases from V and 0 bases from J, with 19 bases between. The length of the CDR3 is 17 residues. The germline CDR1 and CDR2 sequences are PRHDT and FYEKMQ (reference sequence).

This chain links TRBV25-1 with TRBJ2-2; 10 nucleotides agree with TRBD1. Germline CDR1 is MGHDK and CDR2 is SYGVNS. The trim removed 8 bases at V and 5 bases at J, leaving 5 bases unmatched. There are 14 residues in the CDR3. The DNA of the CDR3 is TGTGCCAGCGTTGACAGGGGGCCTACCGGGGAGCTGTTTTTT. Translated: CASVDRGPTGELFF.

The chain employs TRBV7-8 and TRBJ2-2; 7 bases are shared with TRBD1. The CDR3 is 15 residues long. V shed 1 base, J shed 3 bases, and the junction held 2 bases outside the gene matches. Germline-derived CDR1 and CDR2 are SGHVS and FQNEAQ. The CDR3 here is CASSLVTGDTGELFF. For the CDR3, the DNA is TGTGCCAGCAGCTTAGTCACAGGGGACACCGGGGAGCTGTTTTTT.

This chain uses TRBV30 with TRBJ2-7, with TRBD1 matching 9 bases. CDR3 length: 16 amino acids. V lost 0 bases to trimming and J lost 4 bases; unmatched junction nucleotides: 10. CDR1 and CDR2 (germline): GTSNPN, SVGIG (reference sequence). CDR3 region: CAWSVAWGQGMYEQYF. The CDR3 bases are TGTGCCTGGAGTGTAGCGTGGGGACAGGGAATGTACGAGCAGTACTTC.

CDR3 in DNA: TGTGCCAGCTCACAACCGGGACAGGGGGCAGATACGCAGTATTTT. Amino acid sequence: CASSQPGQGADTQYF. The V call is TRBV18, the J call TRBJ2-3; 11 nucleotides align to TRBD1. V shed 4 bases and J 4 bases; nucleotides not matched to a gene: 4. Germline assignment: CDR1 KGHSH and CDR2 LQKENI. The CDR3 extends over 15 amino acids.

V usage is TRBV5-1 and J usage is TRBJ1-2; D is undetermined. V was cut by 0 bases and J by 0 bases, with 6 bases left in between. CDR3 length: 14 amino acids. Germline CDR1 SGHRS, CDR2 YFSETQ. The CDR3 DNA reads as TGCGCCAGCAGCTTGGACACCCCTAACTATGGCTACACCTTC. This translates into CASSLDTPNYGYTF.

This clone was recorded a few times. V gene TRBV11-3 combines with J gene TRBJ2-5, with 11 bases matching TRBD1. V shed 5 bases, J shed 5 bases, and the junction held 7 bases outside the gene matches. The germline V gene encodes CDR1 SGHNT and CDR2 YENEEA. CDR3 length: 15 amino acids. The chain's CDR3 is CASSRRTGGDETQYF. As DNA, the CDR3 is TGTGCCAGCAGCCGCAGGACAGGGGGCGATGAGACCCAGTACTTC.

The J gene is TRBJ2-1, the V gene TRBV4-1; 10 bases align to TRBD2. V shed 0 bases and J 6 bases; nucleotides not matched to a gene: 5. This CDR3 has 16 residues. Germline V gene data show CDR1 as MGHRA and CDR2 as YSYEKL. The CDR3 here is CASSQDGSGGANEQFF. CDR3 bases: TGCGCCAGCAGCCAAGATGGCAGCGGGGGGGCCAATGAGCAGTTCTTC.

This rearrangement joins TRBV7-2 to TRBJ2-7; 8 positions match TRBD1. With 5 bases clipped from V and 2 bases from J, the junction kept 8 bases outside the gene matches. This CDR3 contains 15 residues. In germline, CDR1 is SGHTA, CDR2 FQGNSA. The CDR3 coding sequence is TGTGCCAGCAGCCTAATCAGGGGGCAAACCTACGAGCAGTACTTC. Protein product: CASSLIRGQTYEQYF. The full variable domain, with the rest looked up from reference TRBV7-2 and TRBJ2-7, is GAGVSQSPSNKVTEKGKDVELRCDPISGHTALYWYRQSLGQGLEFLIYFQGNSAPDKSGLPSDRFSAERTGGSVSTLTIQRTQQEDSAVYLCASSLIRGQTYEQYFGPGTRLTVT.

This chain uses TRBV19 with TRBJ2-1, with 8 bases identical to TRBD1. Germline V CDR1 and CDR2: LNHDA, SQIVND (reference sequence). After removal of 6 bases from V and 0 bases from J, the junction contained 7 bases not matched to a gene. The CDR3 runs to 16 residues. The DNA of the CDR3 is TGTGCCAGTAGCCCTCAGGGGGCGGGCTCCTACAATGAGCAGTTCTTC. This sequence encodes CASSPQGAGSYNEQFF.

V usage is TRBV11-2 and J usage is TRBJ2-5; 8 nucleotides agree with TRBD1. CDR1 and CDR2 from the germline V gene are SGHAT and FQNNGV. The ends lost 4 bases at V and 0 bases at J; junction bases unmatched: 4. The length of the CDR3 is 15 residues. CDR3 sequence: CASSSGQEDQETQYF. CDR3 nucleotide sequence: TGTGCCAGCAGCTCGGGACAGGAGGACCAAGAGACCCAGTACTTC.

The rearrangement joins TRBV6-6 to TRBJ1-1; 8 bases line up with TRBD1. In germline, CDR1 is MNHNY, CDR2 SVGAGI (reference sequence). The trim removed 5 bases at V and 5 bases at J, leaving 1 base unmatched. This CDR3 spans 12 amino acids. The CDR3 protein is CASSRQGTEAFF. CDR3 nucleotide sequence: TGTGCCAGCAGTCGACAGGGGACTGAAGCTTTCTTT.

The V gene is TRBV30, the J gene TRBJ1-2; no reliable D call. V gave up 3 bases and J gave up 4 bases, with 12 bases separating them. CDR1 and CDR2 from the germline V gene are GTSNPN and SVGIG (reference sequence). The CDR3 has 13 residues. CDR3 coding DNA: TGTGCCTGGAGAATCAGCGTTGCCTATGGCTACACCTTC. The encoded protein is CAWRISVAYGYTF. The complete variable domain, with remaining parts taken from reference TRBV30 and TRBJ1-2, reads SQTIHQWPATLVQPVGSPLSLECTVEGTSNPNLYWYRQAAGRGLQLLFYSVGIGQISSEVPQNLSASRPQDRQFILSSKKLLLSDSGFYLCAWRISVAYGYTFGSGTRLTVV.

The rearrangement links TRBV4-2 to TRBJ1-2; no definite D call. Per the germline V gene, CDR1 is LGHNA and CDR2 is YNFKEQ. The CDR3 has 14 amino acids. Trimming took 0 bases from V and 2 from J, leaving 7 bases between them. CDR3 sequence (DNA): TGTGCCAGCAGCCAAGAGATAAGGAACTATGGCTACACCTTC. It specifies CASSQEIRNYGYTF.

This sequence joins TRBV6-1 and TRBJ2-3, with 7 bases aligning to TRBD1. This CDR3 is built from 16 residues. Losses at the gene ends were 3 bases for V and 2 bases for J; bases not matched to a gene: 8. Germline V lookup: CDR1 MNHNS, CDR2 SASEGT. CDR3 in amino acids: CASSDPQGFPTDTQYF. CDR3 bases: TGTGCCAGCAGTGACCCACAGGGGTTTCCCACAGATACGCAGTATTTT.

This CDR3 reads CASSRGQGYTGELFF. CDR3 nucleotide sequence: TGTGCCAGCAGCCGGGGACAGGGGTACACCGGGGAGCTGTTTTTT. V is TRBV2 and J is TRBJ2-2, with TRBD1 identical over 10 bases. The germline V gene encodes CDR1 SNHLY and CDR2 FYNNEI. The CDR3 spans 15 residues. The V and J ends lost 6 bases and 3 bases, in that order; junction bases with no gene match: 4.

The chain uses TRBV29-1 and TRBJ2-2; D is possibly TRBD1 (6 bases). V dropped 8 bases and J dropped 3 bases, with 10 bases sitting between them. CDR1 SQVTM and CDR2 ANQGSEA come from the germline V gene. This CDR3 comprises 12 residues. The CDR3 loop is CSSKGDTGELFF. In nucleotides, the CDR3 is TGCAGCTCGAAGGGGGACACCGGGGAGCTGTTTTTT.

The V gene is TRBV9, the J gene TRBJ1-6, with D uncertain. From germline, CDR1 is SGDLS and CDR2 YYNGEE. The CDR3 consists of 14 residues. V gave up 0 bases and J gave up 7 bases, with 8 bases separating them. The CDR3: CASSVDLGNSPLHF. CDR3 nucleotides: TGTGCCAGCAGCGTAGATCTCGGGAATTCACCCCTCCACTTT.

The count of this clone is one. This chain links TRBV27 with TRBJ2-2, with TRBD1 identical over 9 bases. The CDR3 has 15 residues. Germline V lookup: CDR1 MNHEY, CDR2 SMNVEV (reference sequence). The junction had 8 bases not matched to a gene; V was cut back by 5 bases and J by 7 bases. CDR3: CASSTWTGDHGELFF. CDR3 nucleotides: TGTGCCAGCAGTACCTGGACAGGGGATCACGGGGAGCTGTTTTTT.

This chain links TRBV19 with TRBJ2-1, with D tentatively TRBD1 (5 bases). This CDR3 spans 13 amino acids. The V end lost 3 bases, the J end lost 10 bases, and 13 bases lay between the germline ends. Germline CDR1 and CDR2: LNHDA and SQIVND (reference sequence). The CDR3 loop reads CASSIGVWGEQFF. The CDR3, as DNA: TGTGCCAGTAGTATCGGTGTTTGGGGCGAGCAGTTCTTC.

This clone was picked up a small number of times. This chain links TRBV27 with TRBJ1-6; D remains ambiguous. The CDR3 is 13 amino acids. Trimming cost V 4 bases and J 6 bases, with 7 bases left between them. CDR1 is MNHEY, CDR2 SMNVEV, per germline (reference sequence). The CDR3 nucleotides read TGTGCCAGCAGTTGGAGGACTAATTCACCCCTCCACTTT. As protein: CASSWRTNSPLHF.

The CDR3 is CASSLGAFYEQYF. In DNA form, the CDR3 reads TGTGCCAGCAGCTTAGGTGCTTTCTACGAGCAGTACTTC. This chain joins TRBV7-8 and TRBJ2-7, with D hard to call. The CDR3 sequence is 13 residues long. Trimming took 1 base from V and 3 from J, leaving 7 bases between them. CDR1 and CDR2 (germline): SGHVS, FQNEAQ.

This chain uses TRBV6-1 with TRBJ1-5, with a weak D call TRBD1 (5 bases). V lost 3 bases and J 0 bases, leaving 12 bases between the germline ends. Germline CDR1 reads MNHNS; CDR2 reads SASEGT. This CDR3 region has 16 residues. DNA of the CDR3: TGTGCCAGCAGTGAGGATCCAGGGTTTAGCAATCAGCCCCAGCATTTT. It is translated as CASSEDPGFSNQPQHF.

The chain recombines TRBV5-1 with TRBJ1-1; 7 positions match TRBD1. This CDR3 comprises 14 residues. V dropped 0 bases and J dropped 5; count of bases not matched to a gene: 4. The germline gives CDR1 SGHRS, CDR2 YFSETQ. The CDR3 sequence is CASSLDRGGTEAFF. The CDR3 DNA reads TGCGCCAGCAGCTTGGACAGGGGAGGAACTGAAGCTTTCTTT.